Below are 17 T cell receptor beta chains sequenced from a single sample in a study of cytomegalovirus exposure and HLA in healthy donors. The repertoire was sequenced with immunoSEQ multiplex PCR; TCRdb's copy has only in-frame clones and lacks some. The repertoire holds some 250,000 clones, with around 90% as singletons. Sequencing was done on a sample of PBMCs. The receptors were gathered from a woman under 30 in good health and CMV-seronegative.

This chain connects TRBV19 to TRBJ1-5; D unresolved. The CDR3 is 14 amino acids. CDR1 LNHDA and CDR2 SQIVND come from the germline V gene (reference sequence). The V end was cut by 2 bases, the J end by 6 bases, with 11 bases between. CDR3 in DNA: TGTGCCAGTAGTATAAGGAGGGATGGTCAGCCCCAGCATTTT. It is translated as CASSIRRDGQPQHF.

The chain uses TRBV6-5 and TRBJ2-7, with D perhaps matching TRBD1 (6 bases). The germline gives CDR1 MNHEY, CDR2 SVGAGI. The ends were cut back, 6 bases at V and 0 bases at J, with 9 bases in the middle. The CDR3 loop spans 13 amino acids. The CDR3 DNA is TGTGCCAGCAGCCAGGGGAGCTCCTACGAGCAGTACGTC. Its translation is CASSQGSSYEQYV.

The chain couples TRBV18 to TRBJ1-1; 8 bases align to TRBD1. Trimming took 6 bases from V and 1 from J; bases not matched to a gene: 7. CDR1 is KGHSH and CDR2 is LQKENI in the germline V gene. CDR3 length: 15 amino acids. This chain's CDR3 is CASSLQGQANTEAFF. CDR3 DNA: TGTGCCAGCTCCCTGCAGGGACAGGCGAACACTGAAGCTTTCTTT.

This rearrangement joins TRBV6-5 to TRBJ1-2; 7 bases align to TRBD1. The CDR3 loop spans 15 amino acids. Germline assignment: CDR1 MNHEY and CDR2 SVGAGI. The V gene end was trimmed by 0 bases and the J gene end by 8 bases; junction bases not matched to a gene: 9. CDR3 sequence reads: CASSYSTGPRGGYTF. CDR3 bases: TGTGCCAGCAGTTACTCGACAGGGCCCCGGGGAGGCTACACCTTC.

The J gene is TRBJ2-7, the V gene TRBV7-6; a possible D gene is TRBD1 (5 bases). The CDR3 runs 15 residues. The germline V and J ends were trimmed by 0 bases and 2 bases, with 11 bases remaining between them. The germline gives CDR1 SGHVS, CDR2 FNYEAQ. The CDR3 nucleotides read TGTGCCAGCAGCTTAGCGCAGGGCGGAGCCTACGAGCAGTACTTC. As protein: CASSLAQGGAYEQYF. The full variable domain, in which reference TRBV7-6 and TRBJ2-7 provide the parts outside the CDR3, is GAGVSQSPRYKVTKRGQDVALRCDPISGHVSLYWYRQALGQGPEFLTYFNYEAQQDKSGLPNDRFSAERPEGSISTLTIQRTEQRDSAMYRCASSLAQGGAYEQYFGPGTRLTVT.

The chain employs TRBV2 and TRBJ1-2, with D possibly matching TRBD1 (5 bases). This CDR3 is 14 amino acids long. Germline CDR1 and CDR2: SNHLY and FYNNEI. V was shortened by 5 bases and J by 4 bases, with 14 bases between the two germline ends. CDR3 loop: CASSRTPRTYGYTF. The CDR3 coding sequence is TGTGCCAGCAGTCGGACACCCCGAACCTATGGCTACACCTTC.

This chain connects TRBV7-9 to TRBJ2-7, with a possible D match to TRBD1 (6 bases). This CDR3 spans 15 amino acids. CDR1 SEHNR and CDR2 FQNEAQ come from the germline V gene (reference sequence). V shed 3 bases and J shed 0 bases, with 12 bases lying between them. CDR3 in amino acids: CASSFWGLLSYEQYF. As DNA, the CDR3 is TGTGCCAGCAGCTTTTGGGGGCTCCTCTCCTACGAGCAGTACTTC.

This rearrangement joins TRBV11-2 to TRBJ1-2, with no clear D. V was pared by 9 bases and J by 4 bases, with 18 bases between. The CDR3 extends over 14 amino acids. Germline-derived CDR1 and CDR2 are SGHAT and FQNNGV. CDR3 residues: CARREVREIYGYTF. The CDR3 DNA sequence: TGTGCCAGACGAGAGGTAAGGGAGATCTATGGCTACACCTTC.

The genes are TRBV6-5 and TRBJ1-5; 8 bases match TRBD1. J gave up 6 bases and V 4 bases, and 2 bases lay outside the gene matches. The CDR3 runs 13 residues. CDR1 and CDR2 from the germline V gene are MNHEY and SVGAGI. This CDR3 is CASSSDRVQPQHF. In DNA, the CDR3 is TGTGCCAGCAGTTCGGACAGGGTTCAGCCCCAGCATTTT.

V and J are TRBV18 and TRBJ2-7; 7 bases are a match to TRBD1. Germline CDR1 reads KGHSH; CDR2 reads LQKENI. The CDR3 contains 13 residues. V lost 3 bases, J lost 6 bases, and 5 bases stayed unmatched. DNA of the CDR3: TGTGCCAGCTCACCGGTAGGGGGCGGCGAGCAGTACGTC. Encoded protein: CASSPVGGGEQYV.

V is TRBV28 and J is TRBJ1-2; possible D gene TRBD1, 5 bases. The germline gives CDR1 MDHEN, CDR2 SYDVKM. This CDR3 has 14 amino acids. Between the trimmed V and J ends, which lost 3 bases and 8 bases, there was a span of 16 bases. The CDR3 sequence: CASSLSQGPYGYTF. The CDR3 DNA follows: TGTGCCAGCAGTTTGTCCCAGGGTCCGTACGGCTACACCTTC.

The rearrangement joins TRBV5-1 to TRBJ2-3, with TRBD2 identical over 7 bases. V dropped 0 bases and J dropped 5; count of bases not matched to a gene: 15. Germline CDR1 SGHRS, CDR2 YFSETQ. This CDR3 comprises 18 residues. CDR3 DNA: TGCGCCAGCAGCTTGGAGGCTGGAGTCCAATGGGGGGGAGATACGCAGTATTTT. This translates into CASSLEAGVQWGGDTQYF.

The rearrangement uses TRBV5-6 and TRBJ2-1, with a weak D call TRBD1 (6 bases). The V and J ends lost 1 base and 8 bases respectively, with 13 bases between them. The CDR3 is made up of 14 amino acids. Per the germline V gene, CDR1 is SGHDT and CDR2 is YYEEEE. As DNA, the CDR3 is TGTGCCAGCAGCTTGTTGAACAGGGTCGATGAGCAGTTCTTC. It translates to CASSLLNRVDEQFF.

The chain uses TRBV5-8 and TRBJ1-2, with D perhaps TRBD1 (6 bases). The CDR3 has 16 residues. The V and J ends lost 3 bases and 4 bases respectively, with 19 bases between them. CDR1 and CDR2 (germline): SGHTS, YDEGEE. DNA for the CDR3: TGTGCCAGCAGCTCCCGACAGGAATTTAATACCTATGGCTACACCTTC. Translating it yields CASSSRQEFNTYGYTF.

The chain couples TRBV18 to TRBJ1-2, with D uncertain. The CDR3 runs to 15 residues. CDR1 and CDR2 from the germline V gene are KGHSH and LQKENI. The germline V and J ends were trimmed by 4 bases and 1 base, with 13 bases remaining between them. In DNA form, the CDR3 reads TGTGCCAGCTCACTCAGCCCCGGGGATAACTATGGCTACACCTTC. Its protein is CASSLSPGDNYGYTF.

J is TRBJ2-3 and V is TRBV5-1; 7 bases agree with TRBD2. V trimming: 7 bases; J trimming: 6 bases; junction bases outside the gene matches: 11. This CDR3 has 14 amino acids. Germline CDR1 and CDR2: SGHRS and YFSETQ. CDR3 loop: CASSSGGIRDTQYF. CDR3 in DNA: TGCGCCAGCTCCTCCGGGGGGATCCGGGATACGCAGTATTTT.

The V call is TRBV5-1, the J call TRBJ2-2; 9 bases line up with TRBD1. This CDR3 has 16 residues. Germline CDR1 and CDR2: SGHRS and YFSETQ. V dropped 0 bases and J dropped 4; count of bases not matched to a gene: 4. DNA for the CDR3: TGCGCCAGCAGCTTGGAGGACAGGGGAGGCACCGGGGAGCTGTTTTTT. It yields the protein CASSLEDRGGTGELFF.